Following are 28 T cell receptor beta chains from one sample sequenced in a study of monozygotic twins with inflammatory bowel disease. TCRdb re-called the 5' RACE reads and shows each CDR3 protein once, DNA omitted. The table lists approximately 85,000 distinct CDR3 sequences. The sequencing sample was made of blood. The receptors stem from a human donor with ulcerative colitis or Crohn's disease, or a healthy co-twin of an affected twin (not recorded which).

The rearrangement uses TRBV2 and TRBJ2-3; the D call from TCRdb, TRBD1, cannot be confirmed without DNA. This CDR3 contains 14 residues. Germline assignment: CDR1 SNHLY and CDR2 FYNNEI. CDR3 region: CASMGGLATDTQYF.

The chain carries TRBV5-6 and TRBJ2-1; TCRdb indicates TRBD2, and absent DNA this call remains unverified. The CDR3 consists of 13 residues. The germline CDR1 and CDR2 sequences are SGHDT and YYEEEE. CDR3 sequence reads: CASSRGLFNEQFF.

The V and J genes are TRBV20-1 and TRBJ1-1; TCRdb's D call, TRBD1, is unchecked because there is no DNA. Germline loops: CDR1 DFQATT, CDR2 SNEGSKA (reference sequence). The CDR3 consists of 14 residues. The CDR3 sequence is CSARGGPMNTEAFF.

The chain uses TRBV5-1 and TRBJ2-1. The CDR3 contains 12 residues. Germline V lookup: CDR1 SGHRS, CDR2 YFSETQ. CDR3 amino acids: CASSQNYNEQFF.

The gene calls are TRBV5-1 and TRBJ2-3; TCRdb's D call of TRBD1 is untestable without DNA. This CDR3 region has 14 residues. Germline CDR1 and CDR2: SGHRS and YFSETQ. The CDR3 reads CASSFRQNTDTQYF.

CDR3 protein: CASSKEVNRGAFGYTF. J is TRBJ1-2 and V is TRBV3-1; TCRdb indicates TRBD1, and absent DNA this call remains unverified. Germline V CDR1 and CDR2: LGHDT, YNNKEL (reference sequence). The length of the CDR3 is 16 residues.

The V gene is TRBV14, the J gene TRBJ1-1. This CDR3 has 14 residues. Germline V gene data show CDR1 as SGHDN and CDR2 as FVKESK. CDR3 region: CASSRGRWVSEAFF.

The V call is TRBV29-1, the J call TRBJ2-2; checking the TCRdb D call of TRBD2 is not possible without DNA. The CDR3 loop spans 13 amino acids. CDR1 and CDR2 from the germline V gene are SQVTM and ANQGSEA. CDR3 amino acids: CSVESGGAGELFF.

The rearrangement links TRBV3-1 to TRBJ2-1; TCRdb picks TRBD2, but there is no DNA to check that call. Per germline, CDR1 LGHDT and CDR2 YNNKEL (reference sequence). The CDR3 consists of 16 residues. The CDR3: CASSPHPSGGASEQFF.

This chain uses TRBV5-5 with TRBJ1-4. CDR3 length equals 15 residues. Germline values: CDR1 SGHKS, CDR2 YYEKEE (reference sequence). The CDR3 loop is CASSQIVPTNEKLFF.

The chain uses TRBV7-9 and TRBJ1-1; the D call of TRBD1 rests on TCRdb alone, since no DNA is present to check it. Germline V gene sequence: CDR1 SEHNR, CDR2 FQNEAQ (reference sequence). The CDR3 is 15 amino acids. The CDR3 sequence is CASSLGGQRNTEAFF.

The gene calls are TRBV5-6 and TRBJ2-3; TCRdb picks TRBD2, but there is no DNA to check that call. Germline V gene data show CDR1 as SGHDT and CDR2 as YYEEEE. This CDR3 has 15 amino acids. The chain's CDR3 is CASSLLLGGADTQYF. Variable domain in full (rest from reference TRBV5-6 and TRBJ2-3): DAGVTQSPTHLIKTRGQQVTLRCSPKSGHDTVSWYQQALGQGPQFIFQYYEEEERQRGNFPDRFSGHQFPNYSSELNVNALLLGDSALYLCASSLLLGGADTQYFGPGTRLTVL.

The chain is built from TRBV2 and TRBJ1-1; TCRdb's D gene call, TRBD1, goes unchecked for lack of DNA. Germline CDR1 SNHLY, CDR2 FYNNEI. CDR3 length: 13 residues. The chain's CDR3 is CAIETGLNTEAFF.

The chain combines TRBV20-1 with TRBJ2-5; the D call from TCRdb, TRBD1, cannot be confirmed without DNA. The CDR3 is 12 amino acids. Germline CDR1 and CDR2: DFQATT and SNEGSKA (reference sequence). CDR3 amino acids: CSAHRGQETQYF.

The rearrangement uses TRBV6-5 and TRBJ1-6. The CDR3 length is 17 residues. Germline-derived CDR1 and CDR2 are MNHEY and SVGAGI. CDR3 protein: CASSHGVEATYNSPLHF.

The chain is built from TRBV7-8 and TRBJ1-1; TCRdb outputs TRBD1, but without DNA this stays unchecked. The CDR3 sequence is 14 residues long. Germline assignment: CDR1 SGHVS and CDR2 FQNEAQ. This CDR3 is CASSLPPGNTEAFF.

The gene calls are TRBV20-1 and TRBJ2-3; the D gene TCRdb calls, TRBD2, cannot be checked with no DNA. The CDR3 totals 17 residues. Germline V gene lookup returns CDR1 DFQATT and CDR2 SNEGSKA (reference sequence). This CDR3 is CSAREIGLAGVTDTQYF.

This chain uses TRBV12-3 or TRBV12-4 with TRBJ2-1; TCRdb proposes TRBD2, but this gene call is untestable without DNA. The CDR3 spans 14 residues. This CDR3 reads CASLDLGGRNEQFF.

V usage is TRBV4-1 and J usage is TRBJ2-1; TCRdb's D gene call, TRBD1, goes unchecked for lack of DNA. The CDR3 runs 16 residues. Per the germline V gene, CDR1 is MGHRA and CDR2 is YSYEKL. The chain's CDR3 is CASTRGGTVSYNEQFF.

The V gene is TRBV5-1, the J gene TRBJ1-2. This CDR3 is 16 amino acids long. Germline V gene data show CDR1 as SGHRS and CDR2 as YFSETQ. CDR3 residues: CASSLVAPTGNYGYTF.

The chain uses TRBV14 and TRBJ2-1. This CDR3 has 13 amino acids. The germline V gene has CDR1 SGHDN and CDR2 FVKESK. CDR3 sequence: CASSQDRYNEQFF.

This sequence joins TRBV13 and TRBJ1-1; the D gene TCRdb calls, TRBD1, cannot be checked with no DNA. Per the germline V gene, CDR1 is PRHDT and CDR2 is FYEKMQ (reference sequence). The CDR3 runs to 15 residues. CDR3 in amino acids: CASSEGARANTEAFF.

The rearrangement links TRBV20-1 to TRBJ2-7; no DNA is available, so the TRBD1 call from TCRdb remains unchecked. CDR3 length: 14 amino acids. Germline V CDR1 and CDR2: DFQATT, SNEGSKA (reference sequence). The CDR3 sequence: CSAPVGGSTYEQYF.

The chain uses TRBV5-1 and TRBJ2-7. Germline V gene lookup returns CDR1 SGHRS and CDR2 YFSETQ. The CDR3 is 15 residues long. CDR3 in amino acids: CASSLRPGSSYEQYF.

The CDR3 loop reads CASSRGELTETQYF. The chain couples TRBV3-1 to TRBJ2-5; TCRdb calls TRBD2, which cannot be checked without DNA. Per the germline V gene, CDR1 is LGHDT and CDR2 is YNNKEL (reference sequence). This CDR3 has 14 residues.

The chain combines TRBV7-9 with TRBJ2-1; TCRdb outputs TRBD1, but without DNA this stays unchecked. The CDR3 sequence is 15 residues long. The germline V gene encodes CDR1 SEHNR and CDR2 FQNEAQ (reference sequence). CDR3 in amino acids: CASSLGPLQRNEQFF.

The chain is built from TRBV7-2 and TRBJ1-3. The CDR3 consists of 11 residues. CDR1 and CDR2 from the germline V gene are SGHTA and FQGNSA. The CDR3 sequence is CASSLYNTIYF.

This chain links TRBV18 with TRBJ1-1. The CDR3 sequence is 13 residues long. CDR1 and CDR2 (germline): KGHSH, LQKENI. This CDR3 is CASSPPAGREAFF.